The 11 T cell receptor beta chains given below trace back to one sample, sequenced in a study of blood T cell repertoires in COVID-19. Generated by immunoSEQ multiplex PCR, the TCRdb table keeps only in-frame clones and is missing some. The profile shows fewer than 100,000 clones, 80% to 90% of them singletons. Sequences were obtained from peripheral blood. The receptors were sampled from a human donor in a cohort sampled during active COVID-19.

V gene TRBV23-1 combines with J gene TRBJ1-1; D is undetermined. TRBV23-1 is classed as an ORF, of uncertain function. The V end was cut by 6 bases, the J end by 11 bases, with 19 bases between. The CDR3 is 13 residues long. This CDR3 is CASRGKGRWEAFF. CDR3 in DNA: TGCGCCAGCAGGGGGAAGGGTCGGTGGGAGGCTTTCTTT.

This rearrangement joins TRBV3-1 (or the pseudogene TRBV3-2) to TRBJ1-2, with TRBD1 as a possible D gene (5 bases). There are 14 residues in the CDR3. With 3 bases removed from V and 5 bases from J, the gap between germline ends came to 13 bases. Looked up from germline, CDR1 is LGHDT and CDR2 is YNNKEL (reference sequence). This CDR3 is CASSQGPHRYGYTF. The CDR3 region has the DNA TGTGCCAGCAGCCAGGGGCCTCACCGGTATGGCTACACCTTC.

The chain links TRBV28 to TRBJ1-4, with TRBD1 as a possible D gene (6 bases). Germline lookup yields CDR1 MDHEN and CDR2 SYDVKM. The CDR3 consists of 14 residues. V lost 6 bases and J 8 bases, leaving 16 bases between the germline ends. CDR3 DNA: TGTGCCAGCAGGGATCCAGGGGTTAACGAAAAACTGTTTTTT. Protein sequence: CASRDPGVNEKLFF.

CDR3 sequence: CASSPGGQVNYEQYF. CDR3 DNA: TGTGCCAGCTCACCAGGAGGACAGGTGAACTACGAGCAGTACTTC. This sequence joins TRBV18 and TRBJ2-7; 7 bases line up with TRBD1. CDR3 length: 15 amino acids. V shed 2 bases, J shed 3 bases, and the junction held 7 bases outside the gene matches. Germline CDR1 and CDR2: KGHSH and LQKENI.

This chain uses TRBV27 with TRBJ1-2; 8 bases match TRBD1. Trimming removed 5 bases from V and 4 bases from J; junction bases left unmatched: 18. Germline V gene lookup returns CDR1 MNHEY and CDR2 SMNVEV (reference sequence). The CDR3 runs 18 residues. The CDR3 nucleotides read TGTGCCAGCAGTGCTCGGAAGGGCAGGGGGCGACCCCTCTATGGCTACACCTTC. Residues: CASSARKGRGRPLYGYTF.

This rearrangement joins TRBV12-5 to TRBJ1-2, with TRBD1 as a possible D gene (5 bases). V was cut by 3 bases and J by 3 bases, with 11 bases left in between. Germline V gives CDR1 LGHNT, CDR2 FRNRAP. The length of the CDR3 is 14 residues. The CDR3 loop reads CASGFFRVYYGYTF. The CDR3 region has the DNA TGTGCTAGTGGTTTTTTCAGGGTCTACTATGGCTACACCTTC.

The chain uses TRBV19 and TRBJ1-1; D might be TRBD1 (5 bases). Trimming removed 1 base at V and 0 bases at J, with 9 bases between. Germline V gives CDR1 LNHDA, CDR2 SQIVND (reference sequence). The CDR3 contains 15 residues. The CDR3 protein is CASSIGGSMNTEAFF. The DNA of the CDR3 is TGTGCCAGTAGTATAGGGGGCAGTATGAACACTGAAGCTTTCTTT.

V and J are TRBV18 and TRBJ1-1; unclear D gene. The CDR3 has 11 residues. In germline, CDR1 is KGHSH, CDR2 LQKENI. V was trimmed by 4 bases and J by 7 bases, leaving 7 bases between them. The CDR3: CASSLADEAFF. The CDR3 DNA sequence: TGTGCCAGCTCACTTGCGGATGAAGCTTTCTTT.

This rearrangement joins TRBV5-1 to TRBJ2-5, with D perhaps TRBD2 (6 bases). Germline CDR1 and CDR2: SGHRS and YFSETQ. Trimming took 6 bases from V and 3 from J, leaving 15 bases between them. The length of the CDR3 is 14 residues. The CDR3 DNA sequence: TGCGCCAGCAATCCGGGTCCGGGAGAAGAGACCCAGTACTTC. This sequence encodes CASNPGPGEETQYF.

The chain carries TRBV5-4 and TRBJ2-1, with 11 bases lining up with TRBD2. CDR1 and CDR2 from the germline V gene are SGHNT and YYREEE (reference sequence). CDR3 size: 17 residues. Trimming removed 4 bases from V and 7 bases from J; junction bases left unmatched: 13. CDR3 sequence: CASSPIPLAGGGNEQFF. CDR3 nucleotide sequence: TGTGCCAGCAGCCCCATCCCCCTAGCGGGGGGCGGAAATGAGCAGTTCTTC.

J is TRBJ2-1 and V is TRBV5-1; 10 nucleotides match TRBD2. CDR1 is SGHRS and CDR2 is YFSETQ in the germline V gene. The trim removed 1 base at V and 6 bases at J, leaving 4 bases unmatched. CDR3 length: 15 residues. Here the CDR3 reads CASSLSSGSINEQFF. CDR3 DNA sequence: TGCGCCAGCAGCTTGTCTAGCGGGAGCATCAATGAGCAGTTCTTC.